This T cell receptor (beta chain) was retrieved from a study of blood T cells in healthy people across ages. Whole-study results and caveats: Higher diversity and more naive CD4+ cells were features of long-lived donors, compared to aged donors. Roughly linear declines in TCR beta diversity per million T cells occurred with age. Any conclusive comparison of naive versus antigen-experienced cells was prevented by using unsorted PBMCs.

Of note for this clonotype: Antigen: not known.

Sample-barcoded 5' priming and a J-beta primer mix drove a second PCR of roughly 6 to 12 cycles. Sequencing recovered at least 2.5 million CDR3-containing paired-end reads from each sample. TCRdb called the 5' RACE reads again in MiXCR, with one record for every CDR3 protein. This table has more than 900,000 distinct CDR3 sequences, 29% appearing once. The CDR3 runs 15 residues. CDR1 is SNHLY and CDR2 is FYNNEI in the germline V gene. The junction had 7 bases not matched to a gene; V was cut back by 7 bases and J by 3 bases. These records were also assigned to another study, of T cells of mothers and their children.

Material: blood. The clonotype originates from a woman aged 40 to 55 in good health. The genes are TRBV2 and TRBJ2-1; TRBD1 matches at 9 bases. CDR3 bases: TGTGCCAGCACTTCGGACAGGGGCTACTACAATGAGCAGTTCTTC. Translated, it gives CASTSDRGYYNEQFF. The entire variable domain, with the rest obtained from reference TRBV2 and TRBJ2-1, is as follows: EPEVTQTPSHQVTQMGQEVILRCVPISNHLYFYWYRQILGQKVEFLVSFYNNEISEKSEIFDDQFSVERPDGSNFTLKIRSTKLEDSAMYFCASTSDRGYYNEQFFGPGTRLTVL.